This TCR beta chain comes out of a study of long-term antiretroviral therapy in people with HIV. Study-wide results and caveats: Repertoires looked antigen-experienced, with only a slight naive shift after ART.

The libraries were made with immunoSEQ v3.0 at survey level. The sequencing target was 40,000-50,000 T-cell genomes per sample. TCRdb's copy holds only in-frame clones and misses some; the assay was immunoSEQ multiplex PCR. The sample has about 20,000 clones, 90% seen once. People in the study who had HIV all got their treatment in the United States. V lost 0 bases, J lost 6 bases, and 8 bases stayed unmatched. The CDR3 has 17 residues. Per the germline V gene, CDR1 is KGHSH and CDR2 is LQKENI. With respect to this clone: Its specificity is unknown.

This chain links TRBV18 with TRBJ2-2, with 9 bases that match TRBD1. The specimen comprised unsorted PBMCs, sampled about 4.6 years before starting antiretroviral therapy. The sequence was collected from a woman aged 25 to 39 with HIV. This chain's CDR3 is CASSPPTGGRQSGELFF. The CDR3 nucleotides are TGTGCCAGCTCACCACCGACAGGGGGAAGACAATCCGGGGAGCTGTTTTTT.